This passage covers 28 T cell receptor beta chains from one sample sequenced in a study of STAT3 mutations in large granular lymphocyte leukemia. These receptors' targets are unknown. TCRdb keeps only in-frame clones here, not all; method: immunoSEQ multiplex PCR. Of under 35,000 clones listed, about 90% are singletons. General study findings and limits: Every T-cell large granular lymphocyte leukemia patient had at least one immunodominant TCR beta clonotype.

The source material was peripheral blood mononuclear cells. All receptors derive from a man aged 60 to 75 with T-cell large granular lymphocyte leukemia. Some clones in this sample may be carry-over from other donors' samples.

Only a few counts were recorded for this clone. The chain has TRBV5-1 and TRBJ1-5; D not resolved. CDR3 length: 15 amino acids. Germline CDR1 reads SGHRS; CDR2 reads YFSETQ. Between the trimmed V and J ends, which lost 0 bases and 0 bases, there was a span of 7 bases. Here the CDR3 reads CASSLDADSNQPQHF. CDR3 bases: TGCGCCAGCAGCTTGGATGCGGATAGCAATCAGCCCCAGCATTTT. Based on the CDR3 plus reference TRBV5-1 and TRBJ1-5, the full variable domain is KAGVTQTPRYLIKTRGQQVTLSCSPISGHRSVSWYQQTPGQGLQFLFEYFSETQRNKGNFPGRFSGRQFSNSRSEMNVSTLELGDSALYLCASSLDADSNQPQHFGDGTRLSIL.

V usage is TRBV29-1 and J usage is TRBJ1-3; D call uncertain. CDR3 length: 12 amino acids. The germline V gene encodes CDR1 SQVTM and CDR2 ANQGSEA. V was trimmed by 4 bases and J by 0 bases, leaving 4 bases between them. The CDR3 here is CSVGDSGNTIYF. The CDR3 region has the DNA TGCAGCGTTGGGGACTCTGGAAACACCATATATTTT.

Concerning this clone itself: At one boundary the junction diverges from the germline segment, which might be a read error. V usage is TRBV7-9 and J usage is TRBJ1-4; weak D call: TRBD1 (5 bases). Germline CDR1 SEHNR, CDR2 FQNEAQ (reference sequence). CDR3 length: 12 residues. CDR3 residues: CASSHIAGTASF. CDR3 in DNA: TGTGCCAGCAGCCACATCGCCGGGACGGCATCTTTT. The whole variable domain, remainder taken from reference TRBV7-9 and TRBJ1-4, is DTGVSQNPRHKITKRGQNVTFRCDPISEHNRLYWYRQTLGQGPEFLTYFQNEAQLEKSRLLSDRFSAERPKGSFSTLEIQRTEQGDSAMYLCASSHIAGTASFGSGTQLSVL.

This chain connects TRBV9 to TRBJ1-5; 8 bases are shared with TRBD1. V was clipped by 10 bases and J by 1 base; unmatched bases: 4. Germline-derived CDR1 and CDR2 are SGDLS and YYNGEE. CDR3 length equals 13 residues. The DNA of the CDR3 is TGTGCCCCCAGGGGGCAGAGCAATCAGCCCCAGCATTTT. Its translation is CAPRGQSNQPQHF.

The V and J genes are TRBV10-3 and TRBJ1-2; D gene ambiguous. The germline V gene encodes CDR1 ENHRY and CDR2 SYGVKD. V dropped 7 bases and J dropped 9 bases, with 21 bases sitting between them. The CDR3 loop spans 14 amino acids. The CDR3 protein is CAITPSGGSRRYTF. DNA of the CDR3: TGTGCCATCACCCCCTCGGGAGGGAGTAGGCGCTACACCTTC.

The genes are TRBV29-1 and TRBJ1-1, with D maybe TRBD1 (6 bases). The germline V gene encodes CDR1 SQVTM and CDR2 ANQGSEA. CDR3 length: 12 residues. Deletions cut 5 bases from V and 6 bases from J, with 13 bases between. CDR3 amino acids: CSVYPGEAEAFF. CDR3 DNA sequence: TGCAGCGTTTATCCAGGGGAAGCTGAAGCTTTCTTT.

CDR3 protein: CASRPGPLFGEQFF. The CDR3, as DNA: TGTGCCAGCAGACCGGGACCCCTTTTCGGTGAGCAGTTCTTC. The chain recombines TRBV2 with TRBJ2-1; tentatively, D is TRBD1 or TRBD2 (5 bases each). The germline V and J ends were trimmed by 6 bases and 9 bases, with 18 bases remaining between them. Germline lookup yields CDR1 SNHLY and CDR2 FYNNEI. CDR3 size: 14 residues.

This clone was detected only once. V and J are TRBV29-1 and TRBJ1-1; D possibly corresponds to TRBD1 (6 bases). The CDR3 length is 12 residues. Deletions cut 3 bases from V and 11 bases from J, with 16 bases between. Germline V gene sequence: CDR1 SQVTM, CDR2 ANQGSEA. CDR3 sequence: CSVDLSTGAAFF. In DNA form, the CDR3 reads TGCAGCGTTGATCTATCGACAGGCGCGGCTTTCTTT.

The chain combines TRBV21-1 with TRBJ2-7; the table's D call, TRBD2, was not checked against the DNA. TRBV21-1 is a listed pseudogene. The CDR3 is made up of 17 amino acids. The CDR3 loop is CASSSAEGASGRYEQYF. CDR3 nucleotide sequence: TGTGCCAGCAGCTCCGCGGAGGGGGCTAGCGGGAGGTACGAGCAGTACTTC.

The rearrangement joins TRBV11-2 to TRBJ2-7, with D possibly being TRBD2 (6 bases). V gave up 1 base and J gave up 2 bases, with 18 bases separating them. The CDR3 is made up of 17 amino acids. Germline values: CDR1 SGHAT, CDR2 FQNNGV. The CDR3 DNA follows: TGTGCCAGCAGCTTAGCTGGGTGGCGGGATAGCCCCTACGAGCAGTACTTC. It codes for CASSLAGWRDSPYEQYF. The full variable domain, its missing parts supplied by reference TRBV11-2 and TRBJ2-7, is EAGVAQSPRYKIIEKRQSVAFWCNPISGHATLYWYQQILGQGPKLLIQFQNNGVVDDSQLPKDRFSAERLKGVDSTLKIQPAKLEDSAVYLCASSLAGWRDSPYEQYFGPGTRLTVT.

This sequence joins TRBV7-8 and TRBJ2-7, with 10 bases fitting TRBD1. The V and J ends lost 5 bases and 5 bases, in that order; junction bases with no gene match: 6. The CDR3 extends over 14 amino acids. Germline values: CDR1 SGHVS, CDR2 FQNEAQ. CDR3 sequence (DNA): TGTGCCAGCAGCCCGGGGACAGGGGAAGACGAGCAGTACTTC. Translated: CASSPGTGEDEQYF. Complete variable domain (other parts from reference TRBV7-8 and TRBJ2-7): GAGVSQSPRYKVAKRGQDVALRCDPISGHVSLFWYQQALGQGPEFLTYFQNEAQLDKSGLPSDRFFAERPEGSVSTLKIQRTQQEDSAVYLCASSPGTGEDEQYFGPGTRLTVT.

This clone was seen once. This rearrangement joins TRBV5-1 to TRBJ1-4; D is perhaps TRBD1 (6 bases). Between the trimmed V and J ends, which lost 0 bases and 1 base, there was a span of 16 bases. The CDR3 sequence is 18 residues long. Looked up from germline, CDR1 is SGHRS and CDR2 is YFSETQ. For the CDR3, the DNA is TGCGCCAGCAGCTTGGTTGGGGGCTGGTCGGGAACTAATGAAAAACTGTTTTTT. Protein: CASSLVGGWSGTNEKLFF.

The gene calls are TRBV7-9 and TRBJ2-5, with 8 bases that match TRBD2. The CDR3 is made up of 16 amino acids. Unmatched junction bases numbered 5, after V lost 0 bases and J lost 2 bases. Germline assignment: CDR1 SEHNR and CDR2 FQNEAQ (reference sequence). The CDR3 protein is CASSLAGAGGQETQYF. In nucleotides, the CDR3 is TGTGCCAGCAGCTTAGCGGGCGCGGGAGGACAAGAGACCCAGTACTTC.

The V and J genes are TRBV13 and TRBJ2-5; 16 bases line up with TRBD2. The germline V gene encodes CDR1 PRHDT and CDR2 FYEKMQ (reference sequence). This CDR3 has 18 amino acids. With V trimmed by 5 bases and J by 2 bases, 8 bases remained unmatched. CDR3 sequence reads: CASSQAGTSGRAQETQYF. The CDR3, as DNA: TGTGCCAGCAGCCAGGCCGGGACTAGCGGGAGGGCTCAAGAGACCCAGTACTTC.

The chain uses TRBV29-1 and TRBJ1-4, with D possibly being TRBD1 (5 bases). Trimming cost V 3 bases and J 0 bases, with 8 bases left between them. Looked up from germline, CDR1 is SQVTM and CDR2 is ANQGSEA. This CDR3 has 14 amino acids. CDR3 in amino acids: CSVEGDATNEKLFF. The DNA of the CDR3 is TGCAGCGTTGAGGGGGACGCAACTAATGAAAAACTGTTTTTT.

Of note for this clone: One junction end does not reproduce the germline sequence, and a read error may be involved. The V gene is TRBV11-2, the J gene TRBJ1-2; possible D gene TRBD1, 5 bases. In germline, CDR1 is SGHAT, CDR2 FQNNGV. The length of the CDR3 is 12 residues. DNA for the CDR3: TGTGCCAGCAGCTTAGGCAGGGAACCTCTCTTCTTC. Translated: CASSLGREPLFF.

The V gene is TRBV29-1, the J gene TRBJ1-1; possible D gene TRBD1, 5 bases. The CDR3 runs to 13 residues. Germline values: CDR1 SQVTM, CDR2 ANQGSEA. V lost 6 bases and J lost 1, with 12 bases in between. The CDR3: CSVTRGQNTEAFF. CDR3 DNA sequence: TGCAGCGTAACCCGAGGACAGAACACTGAAGCTTTCTTT.

J is TRBJ2-1 and V is TRBV5-4; maybe TRBD2 (6 bases). Trimming took 0 bases from V and 7 from J, leaving 11 bases between them. This CDR3 region has 14 residues. Germline-derived CDR1 and CDR2 are SGHNT and YYREEE (reference sequence). The CDR3 DNA sequence: TGTGCCAGCAGCTTGGTGGCGGGGAGGAATGAGCAGTTCTTC. Amino acid sequence: CASSLVAGRNEQFF. The variable domain in full, with the rest retrieved from reference TRBV5-4 and TRBJ2-1, is ETGVTQSPTHLIKTRGQQVTLRCSSQSGHNTVSWYQQALGQGPQFIFQYYREEENGRGNFPPRFSGLQFPNYSSELNVNALELDDSALYLCASSLVAGRNEQFFGPGTRLTVL.

V usage is TRBV27 and J usage is TRBJ2-5, with 10 positions matching TRBD2. V lost 2 bases to trimming and J lost 3 bases; unmatched junction nucleotides: 6. Per germline, CDR1 MNHEY and CDR2 SMNVEV (reference sequence). The CDR3 length is 16 residues. CDR3 bases: TGTGCCAGCAGTTTAGATATCCTAGCGGGAGAAGAGACCCAGTACTTC. Residues: CASSLDILAGEETQYF.

The chain carries TRBV6-5 and TRBJ1-5; D gene unclear. Germline assignment: CDR1 MNHEY and CDR2 SVGAGI. V lost 5 bases and J lost 11, with 16 bases in between. This CDR3 spans 13 amino acids. The CDR3 loop is CASSPPGFGAQHF. CDR3 nucleotides: TGTGCCAGCAGTCCCCCGGGGTTTGGAGCCCAGCATTTT.

J is TRBJ2-7 and V is TRBV5-4; the match to TRBD2 covers 8 bases. This CDR3 is built from 14 residues. Trimming took 1 base from V and 1 from J; bases not matched to a gene: 1. Germline lookup yields CDR1 SGHNT and CDR2 YYREEE (reference sequence). CDR3 in amino acids: CASSLTSGSYEQYF. For the CDR3, the DNA is TGTGCCAGCAGCTTGACTAGCGGTTCCTACGAGCAGTACTTC. Full variable domain (missing parts from reference TRBV5-4 and TRBJ2-7): ETGVTQSPTHLIKTRGQQVTLRCSSQSGHNTVSWYQQALGQGPQFIFQYYREEENGRGNFPPRFSGLQFPNYSSELNVNALELDDSALYLCASSLTSGSYEQYFGPGTRLTVT.

This clone has just one count. The junction departs from germline at one end; a sequencing error may be responsible. The chain recombines TRBV7-7 with TRBJ2-3, with 10 bases identical to TRBD2. The CDR3 loop spans 15 amino acids. The V gene's germline CDR1 is SSHAT and CDR2 FNYEAQ (reference sequence). The CDR3 spells CASSFGLAGADTQYF. As DNA, the CDR3 is TGTGCTAGCAGCTTTGGGCTAGCGGGAGCAGATACGCAGTATTTT.

This clone is a singleton in its sample. V usage is TRBV29-1 and J usage is TRBJ1-1; maybe TRBD1 (6 bases). This CDR3 contains 13 residues. The V end was cut by 2 bases, the J end by 6 bases, with 13 bases between. The germline V gene encodes CDR1 SQVTM and CDR2 ANQGSEA. CDR3 sequence: CSVERGGYPEAFF. CDR3 in DNA: TGCAGCGTTGAACGCGGGGGCTACCCTGAAGCTTTCTTT.

The chain combines TRBV7-8 with TRBJ2-1; TRBD2 aligns across 11 bases. The V gene end was trimmed by 2 bases and the J gene end by 10 bases; junction bases not matched to a gene: 7. The CDR3 length is 15 residues. CDR1 is SGHVS, CDR2 FQNEAQ, per germline. CDR3 DNA sequence: TGTGCCAGCAGCTTATCCCTAGCGGGAGGCGGCGAGCAGTTCTTC. It codes for CASSLSLAGGGEQFF. The full variable domain, its missing parts supplied by reference TRBV7-8 and TRBJ2-1, is GAGVSQSPRYKVAKRGQDVALRCDPISGHVSLFWYQQALGQGPEFLTYFQNEAQLDKSGLPSDRFFAERPEGSVSTLKIQRTQQEDSAVYLCASSLSLAGGGEQFFGPGTRLTVL.

V is TRBV11-2 and J is TRBJ1-4, with D possibly being TRBD1 (5 bases). The V gene's germline CDR1 is SGHAT and CDR2 FQNNGV. The CDR3 is 14 residues long. The V end was cut by 5 bases, the J end by 4 bases, with 11 bases between. CDR3 amino acids: CASSKDRINEKLFF. Written as DNA, the CDR3 is TGTGCCAGCAGCAAAGACAGAATTAATGAAAAACTGTTTTTT.

The rearrangement uses TRBV7-8 and TRBJ2-3, with no clear D. The germline gives CDR1 SGHVS, CDR2 FQNEAQ. CDR3 length equals 14 residues. The V end was cut by 8 bases, the J end by 0 bases, with 12 bases between. The CDR3, as DNA: TGTGCCAGCGCCAGGCTGAGTAGCACAGATACGCAGTATTTT. It translates to CASARLSSTDTQYF.

This chain connects TRBV10-1 to TRBJ2-3, with 9 bases matching TRBD1. Trimming removed 6 bases from V and 6 bases from J; junction bases left unmatched: 7. Germline V gene sequence: CDR1 WNHNN, CDR2 SYGVQD (reference sequence). The CDR3 extends over 14 amino acids. The chain's CDR3 is CASSRTGAGDTQYF. The DNA for the CDR3 is TGCGCCAGCAGCCGGACAGGGGCAGGGGATACGCAGTATTTT.

The chain links TRBV30 to TRBJ2-2; no clear D. The CDR3 has 12 amino acids. Per germline, CDR1 GTSNPN and CDR2 SVGIG (reference sequence). The V and J ends lost 3 bases and 4 bases respectively, with 6 bases between them. CDR3 sequence reads: CAWSQSTGELFF. The DNA for the CDR3 is TGTGCCTGGAGCCAAAGCACCGGGGAGCTGTTTTTT. The entire variable domain, with the rest obtained from reference TRBV30 and TRBJ2-2, is as follows: SQTIHQWPATLVQPVGSPLSLECTVEGTSNPNLYWYRQAAGRGLQLLFYSVGIGQISSEVPQNLSASRPQDRQFILSSKKLLLSDSGFYLCAWSQSTGELFFGEGSRLTVL.